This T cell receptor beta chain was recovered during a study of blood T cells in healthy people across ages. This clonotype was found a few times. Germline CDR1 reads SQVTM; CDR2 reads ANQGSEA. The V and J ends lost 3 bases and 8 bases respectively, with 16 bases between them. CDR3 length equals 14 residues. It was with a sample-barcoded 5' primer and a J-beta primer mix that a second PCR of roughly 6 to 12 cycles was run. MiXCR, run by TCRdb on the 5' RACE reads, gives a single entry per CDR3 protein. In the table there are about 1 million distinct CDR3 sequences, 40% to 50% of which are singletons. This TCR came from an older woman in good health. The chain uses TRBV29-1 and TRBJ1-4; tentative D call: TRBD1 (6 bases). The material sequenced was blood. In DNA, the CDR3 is TGCAGCGTTGAGGGCGCAGGGGAGGCAGAAAAACTGTTTTTT. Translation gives CSVEGAGEAEKLFF.